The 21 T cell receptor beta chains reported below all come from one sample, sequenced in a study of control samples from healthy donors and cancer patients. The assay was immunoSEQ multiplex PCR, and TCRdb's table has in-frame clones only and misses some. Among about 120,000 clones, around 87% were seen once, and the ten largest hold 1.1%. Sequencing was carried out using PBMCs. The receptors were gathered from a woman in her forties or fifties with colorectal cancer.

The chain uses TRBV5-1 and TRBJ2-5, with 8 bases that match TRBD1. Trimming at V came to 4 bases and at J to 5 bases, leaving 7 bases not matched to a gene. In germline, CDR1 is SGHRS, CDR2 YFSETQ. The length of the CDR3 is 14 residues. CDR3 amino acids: CASSKDRERETQYF. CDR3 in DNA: TGCGCCAGCAGCAAGGACAGGGAACGGGAGACCCAGTACTTC.

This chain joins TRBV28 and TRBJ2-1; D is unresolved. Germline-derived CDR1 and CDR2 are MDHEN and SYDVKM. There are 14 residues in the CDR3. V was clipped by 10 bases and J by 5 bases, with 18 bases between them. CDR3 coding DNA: TGTGCCACCGAACGGTCCAGGAATCACAATGAGCAGTTCTTC. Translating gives CATERSRNHNEQFF.

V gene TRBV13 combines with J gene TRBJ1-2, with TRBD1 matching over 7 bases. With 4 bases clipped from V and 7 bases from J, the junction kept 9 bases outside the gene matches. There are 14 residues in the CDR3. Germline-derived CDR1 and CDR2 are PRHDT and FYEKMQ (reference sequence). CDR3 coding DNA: TGTGCCAGCAGCTCGGGACAGTTGTCTATTGGCTACACCTTC. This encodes CASSSGQLSIGYTF.

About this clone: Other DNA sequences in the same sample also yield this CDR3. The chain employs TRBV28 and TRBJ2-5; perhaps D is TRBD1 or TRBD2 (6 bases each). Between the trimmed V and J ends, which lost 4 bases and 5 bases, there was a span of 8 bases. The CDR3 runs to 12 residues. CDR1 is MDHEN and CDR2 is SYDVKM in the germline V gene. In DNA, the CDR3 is TGTGCCAGCAGTTCCGGGGGCGAGACCCAGTACTTC. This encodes CASSSGGETQYF. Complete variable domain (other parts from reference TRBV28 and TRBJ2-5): DVKVTQSSRYLVKRTGEKVFLECVQDMDHENMFWYRQDPGLGLRLIYFSYDVKMKEKGDIPEGYSVSREKKERFSLILESASTNQTSMYLCASSSGGETQYFGPGTRLLVL.

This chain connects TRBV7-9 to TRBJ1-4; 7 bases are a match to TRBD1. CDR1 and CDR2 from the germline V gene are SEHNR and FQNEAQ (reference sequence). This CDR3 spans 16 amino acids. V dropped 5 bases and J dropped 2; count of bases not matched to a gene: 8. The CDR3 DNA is TGTGCCAGCAGCCCCCAGGAGGGGGCCACTAATGAAAAACTGTTTTTT. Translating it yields CASSPQEGATNEKLFF.

The DNA for the CDR3 is TGTGCCAGCAGGGAGACAGGGAACTATGGCTACACCTTC. This translates into CASRETGNYGYTF. The rearrangement links TRBV5-6 to TRBJ1-2, with TRBD1 matching 7 bases. The CDR3 sequence is 13 residues long. Germline V gives CDR1 SGHDT, CDR2 YYEEEE. After removal of 5 bases from V and 2 bases from J, the junction contained 3 bases not matched to a gene.

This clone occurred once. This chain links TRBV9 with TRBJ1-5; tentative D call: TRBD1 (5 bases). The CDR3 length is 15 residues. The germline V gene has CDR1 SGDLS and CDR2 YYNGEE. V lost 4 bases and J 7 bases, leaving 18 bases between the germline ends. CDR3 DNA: TGTGCCAGCAGCCTACGGGGCTGGGCGGGGCAGCCCCAGCATTTT. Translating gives CASSLRGWAGQPQHF.

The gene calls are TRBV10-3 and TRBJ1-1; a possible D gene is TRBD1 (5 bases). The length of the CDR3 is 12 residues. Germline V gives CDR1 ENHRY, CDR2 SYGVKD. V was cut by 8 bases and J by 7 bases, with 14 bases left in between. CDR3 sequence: CAIGGSGVEAFF. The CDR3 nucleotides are TGTGCCATCGGGGGATCGGGAGTTGAAGCTTTCTTT.

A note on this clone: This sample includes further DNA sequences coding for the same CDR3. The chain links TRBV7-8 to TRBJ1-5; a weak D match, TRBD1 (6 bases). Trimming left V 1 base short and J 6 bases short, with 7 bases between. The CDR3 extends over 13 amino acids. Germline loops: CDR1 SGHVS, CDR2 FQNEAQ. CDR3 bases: TGTGCCAGCAGCTTAGGAGGGGGTCAGCCCCAGCATTTT. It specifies CASSLGGGQPQHF. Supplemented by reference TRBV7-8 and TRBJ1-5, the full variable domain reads GAGVSQSPRYKVAKRGQDVALRCDPISGHVSLFWYQQALGQGPEFLTYFQNEAQLDKSGLPSDRFFAERPEGSVSTLKIQRTQQEDSAVYLCASSLGGGQPQHFGDGTRLSIL.

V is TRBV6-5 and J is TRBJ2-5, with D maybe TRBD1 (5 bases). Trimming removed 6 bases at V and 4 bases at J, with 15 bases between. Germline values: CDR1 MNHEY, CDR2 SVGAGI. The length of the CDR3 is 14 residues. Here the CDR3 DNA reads TGTGCCAGCAGCCGTCGACAGACCAGAGAGACCCAGTACTTC. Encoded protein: CASSRRQTRETQYF.

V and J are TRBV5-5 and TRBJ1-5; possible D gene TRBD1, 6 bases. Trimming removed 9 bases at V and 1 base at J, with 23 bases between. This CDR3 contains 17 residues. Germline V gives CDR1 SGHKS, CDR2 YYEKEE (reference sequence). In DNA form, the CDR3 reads TGTGCCACGGAAGGGTGTTTAATGGGGGGCAGCAATCAGCCCCAGCATTTT. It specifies CATEGCLMGGSNQPQHF.

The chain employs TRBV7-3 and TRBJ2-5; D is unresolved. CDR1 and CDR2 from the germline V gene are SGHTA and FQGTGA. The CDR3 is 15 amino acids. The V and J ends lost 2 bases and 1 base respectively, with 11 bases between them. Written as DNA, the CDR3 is TGTGCCAGCAGCTTACGCGGCAGAGCCCAAGAGACCCAGTACTTC. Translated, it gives CASSLRGRAQETQYF.

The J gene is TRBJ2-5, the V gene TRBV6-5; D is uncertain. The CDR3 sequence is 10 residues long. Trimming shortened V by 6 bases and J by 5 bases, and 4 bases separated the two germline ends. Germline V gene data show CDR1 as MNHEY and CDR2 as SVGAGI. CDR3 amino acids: CASSEETQYF. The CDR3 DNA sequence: TGTGCCAGCAGCGAGGAGACCCAGTACTTC.

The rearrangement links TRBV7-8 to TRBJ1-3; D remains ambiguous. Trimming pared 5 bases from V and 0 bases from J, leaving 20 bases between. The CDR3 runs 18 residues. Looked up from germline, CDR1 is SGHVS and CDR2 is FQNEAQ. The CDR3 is CASSLIPPLGNSGNTIYF. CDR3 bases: TGTGCCAGCAGCCTAATCCCCCCTCTCGGAAACTCTGGAAACACCATATATTTT.

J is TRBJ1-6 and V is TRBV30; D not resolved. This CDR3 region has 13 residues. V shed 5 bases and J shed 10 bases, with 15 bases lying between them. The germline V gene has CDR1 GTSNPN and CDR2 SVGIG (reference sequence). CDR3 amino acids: CAWGIQPDSPLHF. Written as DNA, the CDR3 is TGTGCCTGGGGCATCCAGCCCGACTCACCCCTCCACTTT.

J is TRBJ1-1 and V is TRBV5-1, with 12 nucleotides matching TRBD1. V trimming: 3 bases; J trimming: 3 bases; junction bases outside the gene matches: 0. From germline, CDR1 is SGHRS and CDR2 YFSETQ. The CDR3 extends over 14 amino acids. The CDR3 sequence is CASSWDRGHTEAFF. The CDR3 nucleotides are TGCGCCAGCAGCTGGGACAGGGGGCACACTGAAGCTTTCTTT.

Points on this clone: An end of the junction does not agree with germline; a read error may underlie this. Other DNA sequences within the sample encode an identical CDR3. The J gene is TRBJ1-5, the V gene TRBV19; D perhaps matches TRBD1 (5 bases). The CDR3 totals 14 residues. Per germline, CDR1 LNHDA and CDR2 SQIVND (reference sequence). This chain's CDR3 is CASSSGLGNQPQHF. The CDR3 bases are TGTGCCAGTAGTTCAGGGTTGGGCAATCAGCCACAGCATTTT.

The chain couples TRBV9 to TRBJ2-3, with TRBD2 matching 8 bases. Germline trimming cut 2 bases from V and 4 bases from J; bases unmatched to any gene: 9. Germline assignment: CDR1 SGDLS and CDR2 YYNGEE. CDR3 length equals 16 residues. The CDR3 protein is CASSVRGAVYSDTQYF. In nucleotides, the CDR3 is TGTGCCAGCAGCGTGCGGGGGGCCGTTTATTCAGATACGCAGTATTTT. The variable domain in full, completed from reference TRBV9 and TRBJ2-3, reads DSGVTQTPKHLITATGQRVTLRCSPRSGDLSVYWYQQSLDQGLQFLIQYYNGEERAKGNILERFSAQQFPDLHSELNLSSLELGDSALYFCASSVRGAVYSDTQYFGPGTRLTVL.

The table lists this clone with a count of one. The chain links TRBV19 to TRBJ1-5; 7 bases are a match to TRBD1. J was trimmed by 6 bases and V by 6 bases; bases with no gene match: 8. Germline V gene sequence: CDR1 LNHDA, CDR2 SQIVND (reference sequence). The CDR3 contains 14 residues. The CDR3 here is CASRPRQGPQPQHF. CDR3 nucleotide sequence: TGTGCCAGTAGGCCTCGACAGGGCCCTCAGCCCCAGCATTTT. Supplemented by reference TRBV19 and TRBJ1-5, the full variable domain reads DGGITQSPKYLFRKEGQNVTLSCEQNLNHDAMYWYRQDPGQGLRLIYYSQIVNDFQKGDIAEGYSVSREKKESFPLTVTSAQKNPTAFYLCASRPRQGPQPQHFGDGTRLSIL.

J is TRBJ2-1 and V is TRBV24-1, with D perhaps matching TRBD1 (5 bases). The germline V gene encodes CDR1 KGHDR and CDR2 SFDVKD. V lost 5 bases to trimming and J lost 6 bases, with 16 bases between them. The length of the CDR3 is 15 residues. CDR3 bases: TGTGCCACCAGTGCCACCGAAGACAGACCCAATGAGCAGTTCTTC. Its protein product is CATSATEDRPNEQFF.

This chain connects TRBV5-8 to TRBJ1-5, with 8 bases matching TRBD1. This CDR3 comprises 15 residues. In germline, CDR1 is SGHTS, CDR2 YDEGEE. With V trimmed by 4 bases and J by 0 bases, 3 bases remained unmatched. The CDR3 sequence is CASSRQGYSNQPQHF. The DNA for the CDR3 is TGTGCCAGCAGCCGACAGGGGTATAGCAATCAGCCCCAGCATTTT. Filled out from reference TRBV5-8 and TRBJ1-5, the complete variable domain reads EAGVTQSPTHLIKTRGQQATLRCSPISGHTSVYWYQQALGLGLQFLLWYDEGEERNRGNFPPRFSGRQFPNYSSELNVNALELEDSALYLCASSRQGYSNQPQHFGDGTRLSIL.